The T cell receptor beta chain described here comes from a study of control samples from healthy donors and cancer patients. Repertoires were generated with immunoSEQ multiplex PCR, while TCRdb's copy carries only in-frame clones and drops some. Here the sample spans about 100,000 clones, less than 90% being singletons. CDR3 length: 16 amino acids. Trimming removed 3 bases from V and 0 bases from J, with 12 bases in between. The germline V gene has CDR1 MGHRA and CDR2 YSYEKL. The sample was blood. The sequence came from a woman between 50 and 59 years old in good health. J is TRBJ2-1 and V is TRBV4-1; perhaps TRBD2 as D (5 bases). The CDR3 is CASSHPPGNSYNEQFF. CDR3 coding DNA: TGCGCCAGCAGCCATCCACCGGGAAACTCCTACAATGAGCAGTTCTTC.